The 11 T cell receptor beta chains in this list originate from one sample, sequenced in a study of tumor-infiltrating lymphocytes in glioblastoma multiforme. TCRB libraries came from RNA via three nested multiplex PCR rounds. TCRdb recomputed calls from the multiplex PCR reads with MiXCR, one row per CDR3 protein. The sample yields about 13,000 distinct CDR3 sequences, roughly 68% seen once. Sample: brain tumor tissue. The receptors come from a male donor with glioblastoma.

About this clonotype: This CDR3 is missing its conserved last phenylalanine or tryptophan, likely due to a read error. The V call is TRBV3-1, the J call TRBJ2-5, with D unclear. Germline V gives CDR1 LGHDT, CDR2 YNNKEL (reference sequence). Trimming left V 4 bases short and J 4 bases short, with 7 bases between. The CDR3 is 12 residues long. The CDR3 reads CASSRVPETQYL. CDR3 coding DNA: TGTGCCAGCAGCCGGGTTCCAGAGACCCAGTACCTC.

The rearrangement joins TRBV20-1 to TRBJ2-7, with 8 bases matching TRBD2. Trimming cost V 7 bases and J 1 base; bases outside gene matches: 12. The CDR3 totals 15 residues. Germline V gene lookup returns CDR1 DFQATT and CDR2 SNEGSKA (reference sequence). The CDR3 DNA sequence: TGCAGTGTTCTTTCGGGGGGGGGGGGGTCCTACGAGCAGTACTTC. This translates into CSVLSGGGGSYEQYF.

This chain uses TRBV3-1 with TRBJ2-1; no clear D gene. CDR1 and CDR2 (germline): LGHDT, YNNKEL (reference sequence). V dropped 0 bases and J dropped 6 bases, with 18 bases sitting between them. The CDR3 extends over 17 amino acids. In nucleotides, the CDR3 is TGTGCCAGCAGCCAAGAGTGGGCGGCTACTCCGATCAATGAGCAGTTCTTC. This codes for CASSQEWAATPINEQFF.

A note on this clonotype: Because it lacks the conserved phenylalanine or tryptophan at the end, this CDR3 is likely a read error. The rearrangement uses TRBV10-3 and TRBJ1-1; the D is unclear. Germline V gene sequence: CDR1 ENHRY, CDR2 SYGVKD. The CDR3 is made up of 12 amino acids. Here the CDR3 reads CAATDENTEAFS. The CDR3, as DNA: TGTGCCGCCACCGACGAAAACACCGAAGCTTTCTCT.

This clonotype was picked up one time. This chain joins TRBV29-1 and TRBJ2-3, with D unclear. Germline CDR1 is SQVTM and CDR2 is ANQGSEA. The CDR3 is 13 amino acids. V was clipped by 3 bases and J by 2 bases, with 9 bases between them. The CDR3 sequence: CSVDYGNTDTQYF. The CDR3 coding sequence is TGCAGCGTTGACTACGGTAACACAGATACGCAGTATTTT.

Regarding this clonotype: This CDR3 fails to terminate in the conserved phenylalanine or tryptophan, so it likely reflects a read error. V usage is TRBV2 and J usage is TRBJ1-1; the D gene is possibly TRBD1 (5 bases). V gave up 4 bases and J gave up 11 bases, with 11 bases separating them. Germline CDR1 and CDR2: SNHLY and FYNNEI. This CDR3 has 11 amino acids. CDR3 loop: CASSGGETAFS. CDR3 DNA sequence: TGTGCCAGCAGTGGGGGGGAGACGGCTTTCTCT.

This clonotype occurred many times. V gene TRBV11-1 combines with J gene TRBJ2-7, with 7 bases that match TRBD2. CDR1 SGHAT and CDR2 FQDESV come from the germline V gene (reference sequence). The CDR3 consists of 15 residues. V dropped 5 bases and J dropped 0; count of bases not matched to a gene: 7. The CDR3 protein is CASSPGRFNSYEQYF. The CDR3 DNA follows: TGTGCCAGCAGCCCCGGGAGGTTTAACTCCTACGAGCAGTACTTC.

With respect to this clonotype: Sequence at one end of the junction differs from germline and may be a read error. The genes are TRBV29-1 and TRBJ2-2, with 7 bases matching TRBD1. The CDR3 extends over 14 amino acids. Germline CDR1 and CDR2: SQVTM and ANQGSEA. CDR3 amino acids: CSVPTGVGTPGSCF. DNA of the CDR3: TGCAGCGTTCCCACAGGGGTCGGAACACCGGGGAGCTGTTTT.

V is TRBV29-1 and J is TRBJ1-5; 9 bases are a match to TRBD1. There are 14 residues in the CDR3. Germline V gene data show CDR1 as SQVTM and CDR2 as ANQGSEA. V lost 6 bases to trimming and J lost 4 bases; unmatched junction nucleotides: 7. This CDR3 reads CSVGTGTGNQPQHF. The DNA of the CDR3 is TGCAGCGTCGGAACCGGGACAGGGAATCAGCCCCAGCATTTT.

As for this clonotype: At one of its ends the junction is not consistent with the germline gene, which may arise from a read error. J is TRBJ1-1 and V is TRBV29-1, with D uncertain. Germline V gives CDR1 SQVTM, CDR2 ANQGSEA. The CDR3 has 11 amino acids. The CDR3 sequence is CSASGNTGAFF. CDR3 nucleotide sequence: TGCAGCGCTTCTGGGAACACTGGAGCTTTTTTT. The entire variable domain, with the rest obtained from reference TRBV29-1 and TRBJ1-1, is as follows: SAVISQKPSRDICQRGTSLTIQCQVDSQVTMMFWYRQQPGQSLTLIATANQGSEATYESGFVIDKFPISRPNLTFSTLTVSNMSPEDSSIYLCSASGNTGAFFGQGTRLTVV.

Within the sample, this clonotype is medium-sized (0.01 to 0.1%). This chain uses TRBV7-8 with TRBJ2-3; no reliable D call. Trimming pared 3 bases from V and 0 bases from J, leaving 4 bases between. The V gene's germline CDR1 is SGHVS and CDR2 FQNEAQ. The length of the CDR3 is 13 residues. The CDR3 spells CASSFGSTDTQYF. CDR3 in DNA: TGTGCCAGCAGCTTTGGGAGCACAGATACGCAGTATTTT.